A single sample gave rise to the 16 T cell receptor beta chains below, sequenced in a study of monozygotic twins with inflammatory bowel disease. TCRdb re-called the 5' RACE reads and catalogs CDR3 proteins one per entry, DNA excluded. The table for this sample gives about 160,000 distinct CDR3 sequences. The sequencing sample was made of blood. The receptors were gathered from a human donor with ulcerative colitis or Crohn's disease, or a healthy co-twin of an affected twin (not recorded which).

The chain is built from TRBV7-9 and TRBJ2-7. The germline V gene has CDR1 SEHNR and CDR2 FQNEAQ (reference sequence). The CDR3 consists of 12 residues. This CDR3 is CASSLGAYEQYF.

The V gene is TRBV6-5, the J gene TRBJ2-2; TCRdb's D gene call, TRBD2, goes unchecked for lack of DNA. Germline lookup yields CDR1 MNHEY and CDR2 SVGAGI. The CDR3 is 16 residues long. CDR3 loop: CASSYPASGNTGELFF.

This chain joins TRBV20-1 and TRBJ1-2. CDR1 DFQATT and CDR2 SNEGSKA come from the germline V gene (reference sequence). This CDR3 is 16 amino acids long. CDR3 residues: CSARDLAQGHYYGYTF.

The rearrangement uses TRBV6-1 and TRBJ1-5; there is no DNA to check the TCRdb D call of TRBD1. Germline V gene data show CDR1 as MNHNS and CDR2 as SASEGT. This CDR3 has 14 residues. The CDR3 is CASGIRGIGQPQHF.

This chain uses TRBV27 with TRBJ2-7. Germline CDR1 is MNHEY and CDR2 is SMNVEV (reference sequence). The CDR3 length is 15 residues. The CDR3 spells CASSLAPGTSYEQYF.

The chain recombines TRBV5-6 with TRBJ2-5; the TRBD2 assignment by TCRdb is unverifiable without DNA. Germline lookup yields CDR1 SGHDT and CDR2 YYEEEE. This CDR3 comprises 16 residues. The CDR3 reads CASSLGAGERQETQYF.

The genes are TRBV19 and TRBJ2-2; the TCRdb D gene call, TRBD2, has no DNA to confirm it. CDR1 and CDR2 (germline): LNHDA, SQIVND (reference sequence). The CDR3 consists of 16 residues. The CDR3: CASSLSGATNTGELFF.

The chain uses TRBV2 and TRBJ1-2. This CDR3 region has 13 residues. Germline V gene data show CDR1 as SNHLY and CDR2 as FYNNEI. The CDR3 sequence: CASSIGSWHGYTF. The full variable domain, rest sourced from reference TRBV2 and TRBJ1-2, is EPEVTQTPSHQVTQMGQEVILRCVPISNHLYFYWYRQILGQKVEFLVSFYNNEISEKSEIFDDQFSVERPDGSNFTLKIRSTKLEDSAMYFCASSIGSWHGYTFGSGTRLTVV.

The genes are TRBV14 and TRBJ1-5; TCRdb picks TRBD1, but there is no DNA to check that call. Per germline, CDR1 SGHDN and CDR2 FVKESK. This CDR3 has 14 residues. The CDR3 loop is CASSPWTGDQPQHF.

The chain carries TRBV7-9 and TRBJ2-3; TCRdb's D call of TRBD2 is untestable without DNA. The CDR3 totals 15 residues. Germline V gives CDR1 SEHNR, CDR2 FQNEAQ (reference sequence). The CDR3 here is CASSPQGRDADTQYF.

The chain is built from TRBV12-3 or TRBV12-4 and TRBJ1-1. The CDR3 contains 13 residues. CDR3: CASSLLAVREAFF.

This rearrangement joins TRBV6-2 or TRBV6-3 to TRBJ2-7; the D call from TCRdb, TRBD1, cannot be confirmed without DNA. The CDR3 runs to 14 residues. Germline V gives CDR1 MNHEY, CDR2 SVGEGT. The CDR3: CASRRGTGDYEQYF.

The chain employs TRBV20-1 and TRBJ2-1; no DNA is available, so the TRBD1 call from TCRdb remains unchecked. Germline-derived CDR1 and CDR2 are DFQATT and SNEGSKA (reference sequence). This CDR3 has 15 residues. The CDR3: CSARETDRGSNEQFF.

V is TRBV7-6 and J is TRBJ2-1; TCRdb lists TRBD1, though no DNA is available to test this call. The CDR3 loop spans 14 amino acids. Germline V gene data show CDR1 as SGHVS and CDR2 as FNYEAQ. The CDR3 loop reads CASSFPTAQNEQFF.

The chain links TRBV5-4 to TRBJ2-5; the TCRdb D gene call, TRBD2, has no DNA to confirm it. Germline V lookup: CDR1 SGHNT, CDR2 YYREEE (reference sequence). The length of the CDR3 is 15 residues. The CDR3 protein is CAGGLAGVFGETQYF. The complete variable domain, with remaining parts taken from reference TRBV5-4 and TRBJ2-5, reads ETGVTQSPTHLIKTRGQQVTLRCSSQSGHNTVSWYQQALGQGPQFIFQYYREEENGRGNFPPRFSGLQFPNYSSELNVNALELDDSALYLCAGGLAGVFGETQYFGPGTRLLVL.

J is TRBJ2-1 and V is TRBV7-7; TCRdb reports TRBD1, a call that lacks DNA to check it against. The CDR3 has 15 residues. CDR1 and CDR2 (germline): SSHAT, FNYEAQ (reference sequence). CDR3 residues: CASSLLGGAYNEQFF.